This T cell receptor beta chain came from a study of CD8 T cells in Susac syndrome. The overall study: When blood was collected, patients with Susac syndrome were therapy-naive, were taking corticosteroids, or were receiving intravenous immunoglobulin alone.

Findings and limits, study-wide: Susac-specific public clones in total CD8+ repertoires numbered approximately 17; in CD8+ TEMRA repertoires, they numbered roughly five.

About this clonotype: Its antigen is still unknown.

Sequencing of TCR beta covered CD8+ and CD4+ T cells obtained from blood. Between the trimmed V and J ends, which lost 0 bases and 8 bases, there was a span of 13 bases. Germline CDR1 and CDR2: SQVTM and ANQGSEA. This CDR3 has 13 residues. The RNA input was roughly 0.45 to 1 ug, and it was reverse transcribed with random hexamers. TCRdb called the immunoSEQ multiplex PCR reads again in MiXCR, with one record for every CDR3 protein. The data show 150,000 to 200,000 distinct CDR3 sequences, roughly 94% seen once. V is TRBV29-1 and J is TRBJ1-2, with TRBD1 as a possible D gene (5 bases). The TCR sequence derives from a human donor with Susac syndrome. The specimen was CD8+ T cells from PBMCs. CDR3 nucleotides: TGCAGCGTTGAAGAAGGGGCAGGACAAGGCTACACCTTC. As protein: CSVEEGAGQGYTF.